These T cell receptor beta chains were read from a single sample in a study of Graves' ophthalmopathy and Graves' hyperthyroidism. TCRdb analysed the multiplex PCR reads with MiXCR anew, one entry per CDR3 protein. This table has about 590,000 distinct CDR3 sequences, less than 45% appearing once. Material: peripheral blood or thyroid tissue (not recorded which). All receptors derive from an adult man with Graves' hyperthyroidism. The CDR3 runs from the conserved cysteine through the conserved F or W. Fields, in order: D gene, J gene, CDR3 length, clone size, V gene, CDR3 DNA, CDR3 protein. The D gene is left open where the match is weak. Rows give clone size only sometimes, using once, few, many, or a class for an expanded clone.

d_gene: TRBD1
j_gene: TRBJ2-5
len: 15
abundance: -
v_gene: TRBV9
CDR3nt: TGTGCCGGCAACCCTGGGACAGCACCTCAAGAGACCCAGTACTTC
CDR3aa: CAGNPGTAPQETQYF

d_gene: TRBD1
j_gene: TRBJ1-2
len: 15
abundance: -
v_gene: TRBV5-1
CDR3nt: TGCGCCAGCAGCTCCCTACGGACAGGGTCTAATGGCTACACCTTC
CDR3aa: CASSSLRTGSNGYTF

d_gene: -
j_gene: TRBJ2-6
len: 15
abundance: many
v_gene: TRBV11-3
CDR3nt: TGTGCCAGCAGCCATACAGGGACTGGGGCCAACGTCCTGACTTTC
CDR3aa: CASSHTGTGANVLTF

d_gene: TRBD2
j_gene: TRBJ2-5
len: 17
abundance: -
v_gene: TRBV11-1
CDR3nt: TGTGCCAGCAGACCCGGGACTAGCGGGCTAAATCAAGAGACCCAGTACTTC
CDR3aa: CASRPGTSGLNQETQYF

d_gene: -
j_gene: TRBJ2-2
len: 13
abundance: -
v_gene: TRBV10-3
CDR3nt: TGTGCCATCAGTCGGCAGAACACCAGGGAGCTGTTTTTT
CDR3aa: CAISRQNTRELFF

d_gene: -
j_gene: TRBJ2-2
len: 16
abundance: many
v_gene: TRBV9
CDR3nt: TGTGCCAGCAGCTCCACCGGGACTGCTTACACCGGGGAGCTGTTTTTT
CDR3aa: CASSSTGTAYTGELFF

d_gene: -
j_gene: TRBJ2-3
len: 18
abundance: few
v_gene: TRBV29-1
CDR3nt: TGCAGCGTTGAAGATTTGATCGTCGACACCTCTAGCACAGATACGCAGTATTTT
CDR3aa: CSVEDLIVDTSSTDTQYF

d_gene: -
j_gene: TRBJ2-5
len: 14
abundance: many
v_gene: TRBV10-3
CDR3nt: TGTGCCATCAGCCACGATATCCCAGAAGAGACCCAGTACTTC
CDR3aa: CAISHDIPEETQYF

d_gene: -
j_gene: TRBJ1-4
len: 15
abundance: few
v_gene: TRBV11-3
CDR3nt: TGTGCCAGCAGCCCGCGGGATGGCCCTAATGAAAAACTGTTTTTT
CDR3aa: CASSPRDGPNEKLFF

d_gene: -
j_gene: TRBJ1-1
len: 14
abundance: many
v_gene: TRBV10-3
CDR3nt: TGTGCCATCAGTGAAGGGCAGGGGAGTACTGAAGCTTTCTTT
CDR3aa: CAISEGQGSTEAFF

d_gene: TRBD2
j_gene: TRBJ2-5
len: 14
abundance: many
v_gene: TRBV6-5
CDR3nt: TGTGCCAGCAGTTACGGACTAGCCTCGGAGACCCAGTACTTC
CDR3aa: CASSYGLASETQYF

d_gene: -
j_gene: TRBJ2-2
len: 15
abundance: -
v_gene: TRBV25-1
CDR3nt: TGTGCCAGCAGCCTAAGCCGCCAGAACACCGGGGAGCTGTTTTTT
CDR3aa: CASSLSRQNTGELFF

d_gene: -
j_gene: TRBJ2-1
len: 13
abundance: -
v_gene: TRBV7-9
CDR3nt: TGTGCCAGCAGCTTATCCCCCTACAATGAGCAGTTCTTC
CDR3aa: CASSLSPYNEQFF

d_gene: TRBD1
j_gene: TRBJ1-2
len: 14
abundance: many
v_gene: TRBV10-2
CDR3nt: TGCGCCAGCAGTGAGGGGACAGGGAATAGTGGCTACACCTTC
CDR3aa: CASSEGTGNSGYTF

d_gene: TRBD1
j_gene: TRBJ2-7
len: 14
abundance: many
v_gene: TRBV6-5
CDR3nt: TGTGCCAGCAGTTACGCGGACAGGGGTCACGAGCAGTACTTC
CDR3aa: CASSYADRGHEQYF

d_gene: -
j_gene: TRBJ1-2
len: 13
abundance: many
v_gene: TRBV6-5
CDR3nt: TGTGCCAGCAGTTACGGGTCGGGCTATGGCTACACCTTC
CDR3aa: CASSYGSGYGYTF

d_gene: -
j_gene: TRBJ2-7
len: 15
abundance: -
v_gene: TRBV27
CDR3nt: TGTGCCAGCAGTTTTTACGGCGGCCCCTCCTACGAGCAGTACTTC
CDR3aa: CASSFYGGPSYEQYF

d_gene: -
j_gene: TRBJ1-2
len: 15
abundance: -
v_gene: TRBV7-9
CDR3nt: TGTGCCAGCAGCTTGGCCAGGGTCGAACACTATGGCTACACCTTC
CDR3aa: CASSLARVEHYGYTF

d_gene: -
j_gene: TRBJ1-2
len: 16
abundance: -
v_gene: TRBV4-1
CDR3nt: TGCGCCAGCAGCCAAGAATCGGCACAGTCGGTCTATGGCTACACCTTC
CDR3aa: CASSQESAQSVYGYTF

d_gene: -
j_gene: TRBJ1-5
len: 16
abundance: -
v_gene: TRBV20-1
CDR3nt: TGCGGTGCTAGAGATCAGAACGGAGCGAGCAATCAGCCCCAGCATTTT
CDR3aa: CGARDQNGASNQPQHF

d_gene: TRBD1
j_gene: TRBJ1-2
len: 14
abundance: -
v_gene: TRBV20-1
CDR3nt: TGCAGTGCTAACGGGGGGACAGATAGGAATGGCTACACCTTC
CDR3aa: CSANGGTDRNGYTF

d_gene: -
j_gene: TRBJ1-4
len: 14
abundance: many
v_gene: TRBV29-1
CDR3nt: TGCAGCGTAGAAGGGGGGCGGTCTAATGAAAAACTGTTTTTT
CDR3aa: CSVEGGRSNEKLFF

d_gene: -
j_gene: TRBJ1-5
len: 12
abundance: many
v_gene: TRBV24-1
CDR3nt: TGTGCCACCAGTCTCAGGGAACAGCCCCAGCATTTT
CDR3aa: CATSLREQPQHF

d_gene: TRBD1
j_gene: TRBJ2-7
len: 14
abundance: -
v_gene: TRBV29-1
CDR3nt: TGCAGCGTTGAAGGGACAGGGTTCTCCTACGAGCAGTACTTC
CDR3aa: CSVEGTGFSYEQYF

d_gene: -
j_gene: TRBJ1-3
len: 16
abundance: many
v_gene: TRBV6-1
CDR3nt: TGTGCCAGCAGTACCTCGCAGGGTGTAGCTGGAAACACCATATATTTT
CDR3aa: CASSTSQGVAGNTIYF

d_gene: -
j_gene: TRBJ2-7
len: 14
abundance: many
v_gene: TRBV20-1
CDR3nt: TGCAGTGCCACAACGTCCGGGTCGGGCTACGAGCAGTACTTC
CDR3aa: CSATTSGSGYEQYF

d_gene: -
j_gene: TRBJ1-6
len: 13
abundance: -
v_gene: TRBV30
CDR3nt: TGTGCCTGGAGTCCAGGGTACAATTCACCCCTCCACTTT
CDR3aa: CAWSPGYNSPLHF

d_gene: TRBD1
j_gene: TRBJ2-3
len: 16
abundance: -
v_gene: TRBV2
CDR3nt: TGTGCCAGCAGTGAAACCGGGCAGGGGGCAGGAGATACGCAGTATTTT
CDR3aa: CASSETGQGAGDTQYF

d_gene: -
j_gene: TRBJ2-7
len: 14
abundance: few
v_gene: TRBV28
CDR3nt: TGTGCCAGCAGTTCGCAGGACGGAACCTACGAGCAGTACTTC
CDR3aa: CASSSQDGTYEQYF

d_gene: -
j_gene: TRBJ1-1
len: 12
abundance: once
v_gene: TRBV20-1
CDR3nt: TGCAGTGCGCAGGACCCGGGACGTGAAGCTTTCTTT
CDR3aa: CSAQDPGREAFF

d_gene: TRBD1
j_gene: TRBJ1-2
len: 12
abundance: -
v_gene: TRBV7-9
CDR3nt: TGTGCCAGCAGCCCCTCGCAGGGGGCGAACACCTTC
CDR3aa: CASSPSQGANTF

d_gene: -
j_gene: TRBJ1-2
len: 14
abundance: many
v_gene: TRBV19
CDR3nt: TGTGCCAGTAGAGTCGGGTCCTCTAACTATGGCTACACCTTC
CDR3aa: CASRVGSSNYGYTF

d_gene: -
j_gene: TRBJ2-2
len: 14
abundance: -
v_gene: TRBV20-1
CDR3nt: TGCAGTGCCCGAGAGGCGACGAACACTGGGGAGCTGTTTTTT
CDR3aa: CSAREATNTGELFF

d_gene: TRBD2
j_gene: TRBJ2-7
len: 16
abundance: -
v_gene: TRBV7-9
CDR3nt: TGTGCCAGAAACGCATGGGGGGGAGTCGGGTCCTACGAGCAGTACTTC
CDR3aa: CARNAWGGVGSYEQYF

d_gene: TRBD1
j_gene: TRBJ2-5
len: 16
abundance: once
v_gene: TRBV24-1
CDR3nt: TGTGCCACCAGTGATCCGGGACAGGGGGCCCAAGAGACCCAGTACTTC
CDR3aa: CATSDPGQGAQETQYF

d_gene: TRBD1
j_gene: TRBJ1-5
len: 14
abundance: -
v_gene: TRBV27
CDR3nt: TGTGCCAGCAGTTTACAAGGGGGCATTCAGCCCCAGCATTTT
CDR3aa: CASSLQGGIQPQHF

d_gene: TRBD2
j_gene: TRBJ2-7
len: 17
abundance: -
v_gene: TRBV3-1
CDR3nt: TGTGCCAGCAGCCAAGATAGACTAGCGGGGGGACTCTACGAGCAGTACTTC
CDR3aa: CASSQDRLAGGLYEQYF

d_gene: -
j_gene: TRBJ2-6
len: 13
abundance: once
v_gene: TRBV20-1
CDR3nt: TGCAGTGCTAGAGAATCTGGGGCCAACGTCCTGACTTTC
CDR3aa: CSARESGANVLTF

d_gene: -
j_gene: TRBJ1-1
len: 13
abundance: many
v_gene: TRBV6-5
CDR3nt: TGTGCCAGCAGTTCTCCCGGGGACGCTGAAGCTTTCTTT
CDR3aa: CASSSPGDAEAFF

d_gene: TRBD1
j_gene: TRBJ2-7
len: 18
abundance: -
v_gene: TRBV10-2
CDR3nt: TGCGCCAGCAGTGAGTCCCGACAAAGGACAGGGGTAAGGGACGAGCAGTACTTC
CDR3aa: CASSESRQRTGVRDEQYF

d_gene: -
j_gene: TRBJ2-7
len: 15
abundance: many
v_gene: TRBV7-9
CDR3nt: TGTGCCAGCAGCTTAGATGATCGTAGGGGCTGGGAGCAGTACTTC
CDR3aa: CASSLDDRRGWEQYF

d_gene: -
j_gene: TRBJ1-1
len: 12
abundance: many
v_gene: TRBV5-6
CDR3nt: TGTGCCAGCAGCTTGTTGGGAAACGAAGCTTTCTTT
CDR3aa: CASSLLGNEAFF

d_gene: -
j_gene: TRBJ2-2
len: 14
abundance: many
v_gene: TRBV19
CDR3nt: TGTGCCAGTACCTTCGGGCCTAACACCGGGGAGCTGTTTTTT
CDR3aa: CASTFGPNTGELFF

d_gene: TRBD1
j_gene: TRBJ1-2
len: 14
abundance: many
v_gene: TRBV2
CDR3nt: TGTGCCAGCAACCGGGACAGTTGGCTATATGGCTACACCTTC
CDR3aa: CASNRDSWLYGYTF

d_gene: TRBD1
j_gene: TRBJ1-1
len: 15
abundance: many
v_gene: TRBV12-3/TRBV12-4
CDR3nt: TGTGCCAGCAGGCAGACAGGGGGCATGGGCGCTGAAGCTTTCTTT
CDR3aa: CASRQTGGMGAEAFF

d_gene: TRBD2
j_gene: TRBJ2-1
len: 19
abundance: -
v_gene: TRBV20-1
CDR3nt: TGCAGTGCTAGAGATATGTCGAGGCCGACTAGCGGGAGGACGAATGAGCAGTTCTTC
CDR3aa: CSARDMSRPTSGRTNEQFF

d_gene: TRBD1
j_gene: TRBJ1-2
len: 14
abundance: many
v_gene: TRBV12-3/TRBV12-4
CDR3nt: TGTGCCAGCAGTTTCCAGGGGGCTGACTATGGCTACACCTTC
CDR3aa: CASSFQGADYGYTF